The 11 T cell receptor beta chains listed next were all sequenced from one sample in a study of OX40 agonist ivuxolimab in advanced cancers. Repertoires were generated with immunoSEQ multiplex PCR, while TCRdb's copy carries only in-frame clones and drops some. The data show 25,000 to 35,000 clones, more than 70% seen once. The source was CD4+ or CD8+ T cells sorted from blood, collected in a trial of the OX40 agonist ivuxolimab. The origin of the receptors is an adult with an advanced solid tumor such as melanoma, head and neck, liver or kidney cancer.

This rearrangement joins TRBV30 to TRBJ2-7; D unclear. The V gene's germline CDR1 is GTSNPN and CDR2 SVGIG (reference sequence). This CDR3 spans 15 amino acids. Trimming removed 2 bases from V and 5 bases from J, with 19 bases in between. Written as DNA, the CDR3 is TGTGCCTGGAGTTTGGACCTTCACCCCCCCCACGAGCAGTACTTC. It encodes CAWSLDLHPPHEQYF.

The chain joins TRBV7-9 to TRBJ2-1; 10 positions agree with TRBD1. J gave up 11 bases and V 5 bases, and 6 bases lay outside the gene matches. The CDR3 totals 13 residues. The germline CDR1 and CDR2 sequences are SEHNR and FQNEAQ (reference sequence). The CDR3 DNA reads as TGTGCCAGCAGCCCGCCGGGACAGGGGCAGCAGTTCTTC. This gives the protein CASSPPGQGQQFF.

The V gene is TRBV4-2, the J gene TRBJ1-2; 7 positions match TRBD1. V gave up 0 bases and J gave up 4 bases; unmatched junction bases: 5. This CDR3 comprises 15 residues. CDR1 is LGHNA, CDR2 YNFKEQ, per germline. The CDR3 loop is CASSQDNRGPYGYTF. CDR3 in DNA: TGTGCCAGCAGCCAAGATAACAGGGGCCCCTATGGCTACACCTTC.

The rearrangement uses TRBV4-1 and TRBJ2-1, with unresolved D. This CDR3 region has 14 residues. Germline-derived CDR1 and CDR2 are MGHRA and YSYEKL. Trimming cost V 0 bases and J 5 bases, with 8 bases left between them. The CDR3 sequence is CASSQDPGNNEQFF. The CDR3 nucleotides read TGCGCCAGCAGCCAAGACCCAGGCAACAATGAGCAGTTCTTC.

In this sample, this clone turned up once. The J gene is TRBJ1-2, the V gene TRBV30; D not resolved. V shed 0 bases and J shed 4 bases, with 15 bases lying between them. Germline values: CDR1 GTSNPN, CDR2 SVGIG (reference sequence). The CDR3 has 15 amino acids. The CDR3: CAWSVGFRSIYGYTF. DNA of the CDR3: TGTGCCTGGAGTGTAGGGTTCAGATCGATCTATGGCTACACCTTC.

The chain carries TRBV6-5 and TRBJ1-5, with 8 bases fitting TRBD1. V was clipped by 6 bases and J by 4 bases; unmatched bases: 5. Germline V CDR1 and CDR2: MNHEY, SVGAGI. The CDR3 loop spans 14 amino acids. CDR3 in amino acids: CASSAGQGNQPQHF. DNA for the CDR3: TGTGCCAGCAGCGCCGGACAGGGTAATCAGCCCCAGCATTTT.

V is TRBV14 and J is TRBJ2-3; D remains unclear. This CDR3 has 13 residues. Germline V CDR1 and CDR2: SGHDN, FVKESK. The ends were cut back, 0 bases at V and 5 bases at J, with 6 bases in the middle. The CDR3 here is CASSQDLKDTQYF. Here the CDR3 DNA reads TGTGCCAGCAGCCAAGATTTGAAAGATACGCAGTATTTT. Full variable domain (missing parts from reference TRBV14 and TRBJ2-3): EAGVTQFPSHSVIEKGQTVTLRCDPISGHDNLYWYRRVMGKEIKFLLHFVKESKQDESGMPNNRFLAERTGGTYSTLKVQPAELEDSGVYFCASSQDLKDTQYFGPGTRLTVL.

The CDR3 spells CASSLGDRGGYTF. Here the CDR3 DNA reads TGTGCCAGCAGCTTAGGAGACAGGGGTGGCTACACCTTC. V and J are TRBV7-9 and TRBJ1-2, with 8 bases lining up with TRBD1. Unmatched junction bases numbered 2, after V lost 1 base and J lost 7 bases. Germline V gene data show CDR1 as SEHNR and CDR2 as FQNEAQ (reference sequence). CDR3 length: 13 residues. Together with reference TRBV7-9 and TRBJ1-2, the CDR3 gives the full variable domain: DTGVSQNPRHKITKRGQNVTFRCDPISEHNRLYWYRQTLGQGPEFLTYFQNEAQLEKSRLLSDRFSAERPKGSFSTLEIQRTEQGDSAMYLCASSLGDRGGYTFGSGTRLTVV.

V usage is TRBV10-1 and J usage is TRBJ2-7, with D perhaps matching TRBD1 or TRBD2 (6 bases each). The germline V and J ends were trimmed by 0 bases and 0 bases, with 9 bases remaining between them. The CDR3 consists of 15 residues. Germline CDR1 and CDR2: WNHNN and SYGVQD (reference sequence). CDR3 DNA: TGCGCCAGCAGTGAGTCCCGGGGGCCCTCCTACGAGCAGTACTTC. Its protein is CASSESRGPSYEQYF.

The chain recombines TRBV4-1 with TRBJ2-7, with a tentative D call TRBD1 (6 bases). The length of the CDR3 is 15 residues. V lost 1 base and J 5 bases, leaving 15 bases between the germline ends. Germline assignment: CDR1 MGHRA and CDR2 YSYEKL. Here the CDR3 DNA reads TGCGCCAGCAGCCAAGGCTGGGGGCGGGTCGACGAGCAGTACTTC. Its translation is CASSQGWGRVDEQYF.

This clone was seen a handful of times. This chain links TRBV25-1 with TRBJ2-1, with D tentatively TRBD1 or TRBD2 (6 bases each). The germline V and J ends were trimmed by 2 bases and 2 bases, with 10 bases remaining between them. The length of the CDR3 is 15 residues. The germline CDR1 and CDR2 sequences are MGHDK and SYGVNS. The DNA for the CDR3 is TGTGCCAGCAGTGAAACCGGGGGCCCCTACAATGAGCAGTTCTTC. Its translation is CASSETGGPYNEQFF.